These 29 T cell receptor beta chains share one sample of origin, sequenced in a study of cytomegalovirus exposure and HLA in healthy donors. Primers for the PCR totalled 60 Vbeta and 13 Jbeta. Generated by immunoSEQ multiplex PCR, the TCRdb table keeps only in-frame clones and is missing some. This sample carries about 200,000 clones, with 6.5% going to the ten biggest clones. The sequenced sample was PBMCs. These receptors were taken from a man aged 30 to 39 in good health and CMV-seronegative.

The chain carries TRBV6-4 and TRBJ2-1; 11 bases map to TRBD2. This CDR3 contains 16 residues. V shed 6 bases, J shed 1 base, and the junction held 5 bases outside the gene matches. Per germline, CDR1 MRHNA and CDR2 SNTAGT. This CDR3 is CASSRLAGTSYNEQFF. The CDR3 bases are TGTGCCAGCAGCCGACTAGCGGGGACATCCTACAATGAGCAGTTCTTC.

The chain combines TRBV6-6 with TRBJ2-2; a possible D gene is TRBD1 (5 bases). The CDR3 sequence is 15 residues long. Trimming removed 0 bases from V and 5 bases from J, with 10 bases in between. The germline gives CDR1 MNHNY, CDR2 SVGAGI (reference sequence). CDR3 sequence (DNA): TGTGCCAGCAGTTACTCGAGTGGGGCTACCGGGGAGCTGTTTTTT. It encodes CASSYSSGATGELFF.

This sequence joins TRBV10-3 and TRBJ2-5; 8 nucleotides match TRBD1. J lost 5 bases, V lost 6 bases, and 8 bases had no gene match. CDR3 length: 14 residues. The V gene's germline CDR1 is ENHRY and CDR2 SYGVKD. The CDR3 sequence: CAIRSTTGDETQYF. CDR3 nucleotide sequence: TGTGCCATCAGGTCAACGACAGGGGATGAGACCCAGTACTTC.

This rearrangement joins TRBV10-3 to TRBJ1-5; D not certain. V was clipped by 5 bases and J by 3 bases, with 11 bases between them. The CDR3 covers 14 residues. CDR1 and CDR2 (germline): ENHRY, SYGVKD. The CDR3 nucleotides are TGTGCCATCAGTCTTCCGGGGTCCAATCAGCCCCAGCATTTT. Amino acid sequence: CAISLPGSNQPQHF.

This sequence joins TRBV7-2 and TRBJ2-5; 11 nucleotides agree with TRBD2. Germline V gene sequence: CDR1 SGHTA, CDR2 FQGNSA. The CDR3 totals 17 residues. V lost 5 bases to trimming and J lost 5 bases; unmatched junction nucleotides: 13. The CDR3, as DNA: TGTGCCAGCAGCCGGAGCGCCATAGCGGGAGGGGGGGAGACCCAGTACTTC. Its protein product is CASSRSAIAGGGETQYF.

J is TRBJ2-1 and V is TRBV30; D is perhaps TRBD1 (6 bases). This CDR3 is 15 amino acids long. From germline, CDR1 is GTSNPN and CDR2 SVGIG (reference sequence). Trimming took 8 bases from V and 0 from J, leaving 17 bases between them. CDR3 sequence: CARTGKRSSYNEQFF. The DNA for the CDR3 is TGTGCCCGAACAGGGAAGCGATCCTCCTACAATGAGCAGTTCTTC.

J is TRBJ2-3 and V is TRBV19; weak D call: TRBD1 (5 bases). The CDR3 is 21 amino acids. The ends were cut back, 0 bases at V and 5 bases at J, with 30 bases in the middle. Germline V gene data show CDR1 as LNHDA and CDR2 as SQIVND (reference sequence). CDR3 nucleotide sequence: TGTGCCAGTAGTATAGATAGGGCGTCTTGGGGCAGGGCGGTAAACTTAGATACGCAGTATTTT. It encodes CASSIDRASWGRAVNLDTQYF. Full variable domain (rest looked up from reference TRBV19 and TRBJ2-3): DGGITQSPKYLFRKEGQNVTLSCEQNLNHDAMYWYRQDPGQGLRLIYYSQIVNDFQKGDIAEGYSVSREKKESFPLTVTSAQKNPTAFYLCASSIDRASWGRAVNLDTQYFGPGTRLTVL.

This rearrangement joins TRBV11-2 to TRBJ1-2; 7 nucleotides line up with TRBD1. The germline V gene encodes CDR1 SGHAT and CDR2 FQNNGV. CDR3 length: 14 residues. Germline trimming cut 5 bases from V and 2 bases from J; bases unmatched to any gene: 5. The CDR3 is CASSPRQGNYGYTF. The CDR3 DNA reads as TGTGCCAGCAGCCCACGACAGGGAAACTATGGCTACACCTTC.

The chain couples TRBV11-3 to TRBJ1-1; D is ambiguous. This CDR3 is built from 12 residues. The ends were cut back, 4 bases at V and 2 bases at J, with 5 bases in the middle. Germline V gene lookup returns CDR1 SGHNT and CDR2 YENEEA. As DNA, the CDR3 is TGTGCCAGCAGCTCGAGAAACACTGAAGCTTTCTTT. Its protein product is CASSSRNTEAFF.

The chain carries TRBV27 and TRBJ1-5; 7 positions agree with TRBD1. Germline trimming cut 5 bases from V and 9 bases from J; bases unmatched to any gene: 10. Germline CDR1 reads MNHEY; CDR2 reads SMNVEV (reference sequence). The CDR3 has 14 amino acids. The CDR3 loop is CASSPRQGIRPQHF. In nucleotides, the CDR3 is TGTGCCAGCAGTCCCCGACAGGGTATAAGGCCCCAGCATTTT.

The rearrangement links TRBV13 to TRBJ2-7; possibly TRBD1 for D (6 bases). V dropped 0 bases and J dropped 5 bases, with 11 bases sitting between them. The CDR3 contains 14 residues. In germline, CDR1 is PRHDT, CDR2 FYEKMQ (reference sequence). CDR3: CASSLGGAGDEQYF. CDR3 DNA: TGTGCCAGCAGCTTAGGAGGGGCAGGGGACGAGCAGTACTTC.

The genes are TRBV5-1 and TRBJ1-1; 7 bases are a match to TRBD1. This CDR3 has 15 amino acids. CDR1 and CDR2 (germline): SGHRS, YFSETQ. The trim removed 0 bases at V and 6 bases at J, leaving 8 bases unmatched. CDR3 region: CASSLGTSGQPEAFF. CDR3 DNA sequence: TGCGCCAGCAGCTTGGGAACGTCGGGACAGCCTGAAGCTTTCTTT.

This chain connects TRBV4-1 to TRBJ2-5, with TRBD2 matching over 11 bases. The end of the DNA fits TRBJ2-7 better, so the J call may be wrong. CDR3 length: 15 residues. Germline CDR1 is MGHRA and CDR2 is YSYEKL. The CDR3 nucleotides are TGCGCCAGCAGCCAAGGGCTAGCGGGGGGCTACGAGCAGTACTTC. Protein: CASSQGLAGGYEQYF.

The genes are TRBV7-2 and TRBJ2-4; 8 nucleotides match TRBD2. The CDR3 sequence is 15 residues long. With 4 bases clipped from V and 2 bases from J, the junction kept 4 bases outside the gene matches. CDR1 and CDR2 from the germline V gene are SGHTA and FQGNSA. CDR3 nucleotides: TGTGCCAGCAGCTACGGGGGGGCCTCCAAAAACATTCAGTACTTC. Translated, it gives CASSYGGASKNIQYF.

The genes are TRBV27 and TRBJ2-2, with 9 bases identical to TRBD1. CDR3 length: 18 amino acids. The germline CDR1 and CDR2 sequences are MNHEY and SMNVEV (reference sequence). V lost 2 bases and J lost 7; bases outside the gene matches: 14. The CDR3 sequence is CASSLQSLGTGWHGELFF. In DNA, the CDR3 is TGTGCCAGCAGTTTACAATCCCTTGGGACAGGGTGGCACGGGGAGCTGTTTTTT.

V usage is TRBV19 and J usage is TRBJ2-1, with D maybe TRBD2 (5 bases). From germline, CDR1 is LNHDA and CDR2 SQIVND (reference sequence). This CDR3 is 15 amino acids long. V lost 6 bases to trimming and J lost 3 bases, with 15 bases between them. CDR3 in amino acids: CASSPAGIDYNEQFF. CDR3 in DNA: TGTGCCAGTAGCCCCGCGGGTATCGACTACAATGAGCAGTTCTTC. Variable domain in full (rest from reference TRBV19 and TRBJ2-1): DGGITQSPKYLFRKEGQNVTLSCEQNLNHDAMYWYRQDPGQGLRLIYYSQIVNDFQKGDIAEGYSVSREKKESFPLTVTSAQKNPTAFYLCASSPAGIDYNEQFFGPGTRLTVL.

The rearrangement joins TRBV11-3 to TRBJ2-7; 9 nucleotides match TRBD1. The J segment lost 7 bases and the V segment lost 3 bases, leaving 13 bases of the junction unmatched. CDR1 is SGHNT, CDR2 YENEEA, per germline. The CDR3 runs to 16 residues. The CDR3 coding sequence is TGTGCCAGCAGCTTTGGTGGGACAGGGATTCTTGAAGAGCAGTACTTC. Encoded protein: CASSFGGTGILEEQYF.

The V and J genes are TRBV28 and TRBJ1-5; D call uncertain. Trimming left V 3 bases short and J 0 bases short, with 9 bases between. The CDR3 extends over 15 amino acids. The germline V gene encodes CDR1 MDHEN and CDR2 SYDVKM. The CDR3 DNA sequence: TGTGCCAGCAGTTTCCCTCCGTTTAGCAATCAGCCCCAGCATTTT. Translating it yields CASSFPPFSNQPQHF.

J is TRBJ2-1 and V is TRBV27, with 9 bases aligning to TRBD2. The CDR3 is 17 amino acids. Germline loops: CDR1 MNHEY, CDR2 SMNVEV (reference sequence). With V trimmed by 2 bases and J by 5 bases, 10 bases remained unmatched. The CDR3 nucleotides read TGTGCCAGCAGTTTAGGCGGGCGGGGGGGCCTCCACAATGAGCAGTTCTTC. This translates into CASSLGGRGGLHNEQFF.

This rearrangement joins TRBV30 to TRBJ1-6; D not resolved. The V and J ends lost 1 base and 3 bases respectively, with 7 bases between them. From germline, CDR1 is GTSNPN and CDR2 SVGIG (reference sequence). This CDR3 region has 14 residues. In DNA form, the CDR3 reads TGTGCCTGGAGTGGCGACAACTATAATTCACCCCTCCACTTT. Protein: CAWSGDNYNSPLHF.

This chain connects TRBV6-1 to TRBJ2-7; the D gene is possibly TRBD2 (5 bases). Germline V CDR1 and CDR2: MNHNS, SASEGT. Between the trimmed V and J ends, which lost 3 bases and 2 bases, there was a span of 8 bases. This CDR3 is built from 13 residues. The CDR3 protein is CASSDWETYEQYF. In nucleotides, the CDR3 is TGTGCCAGCAGTGATTGGGAGACCTACGAGCAGTACTTC.

The V gene is TRBV11-3, the J gene TRBJ2-5; D might be TRBD2 (6 bases). The CDR3 sequence is 17 residues long. Germline-derived CDR1 and CDR2 are SGHNT and YENEEA. The ends were cut back, 5 bases at V and 4 bases at J, with 23 bases in the middle. The CDR3 DNA reads TGTGCCAGCAGCCCCGGACCCACCGGGGGTTTGGGAGAGACCCAGTACTTC. Translation gives CASSPGPTGGLGETQYF.

The chain links TRBV25-1 to TRBJ1-5; D not certain. The CDR3 runs to 15 residues. Looked up from germline, CDR1 is MGHDK and CDR2 is SYGVNS. Trimming took 4 bases from V and 3 from J, leaving 13 bases between them. This CDR3 reads CASSGPAGDNQPQHF. CDR3 nucleotides: TGTGCCAGCAGTGGCCCGGCGGGAGACAATCAGCCCCAGCATTTT.

The chain uses TRBV10-2 and TRBJ1-3, with D possibly being TRBD1 (5 bases). The CDR3 spans 14 residues. In germline, CDR1 is WSHSY, CDR2 SAAADI. V shed 6 bases and J shed 2 bases, with 11 bases lying between them. In nucleotides, the CDR3 is TGCGCCAGCAGCCGGGACTCAACTGGAAACACCATATATTTT. This sequence encodes CASSRDSTGNTIYF.

This chain uses TRBV13 with TRBJ2-7; a weak D match, TRBD1 (5 bases). V lost 4 bases and J 2 bases, leaving 9 bases between the germline ends. CDR3 length: 13 residues. Germline V gives CDR1 PRHDT, CDR2 FYEKMQ (reference sequence). CDR3 DNA: TGTGCCAGCAGCTATGACAGTACCTACGAGCAGTACTTC. This gives the protein CASSYDSTYEQYF. The full variable domain, completed using reference TRBV13 and TRBJ2-7, is AAGVIQSPRHLIKEKRETATLKCYPIPRHDTVYWYQQGPGQDPQFLISFYEKMQSDKGSIPDRFSAQQFSDYHSELNMSSLELGDSALYFCASSYDSTYEQYFGPGTRLTVT.

The chain couples TRBV10-1 to TRBJ2-2, with TRBD2 as a possible D gene (6 bases). Germline-derived CDR1 and CDR2 are WNHNN and SYGVQD (reference sequence). The ends were cut back, 4 bases at V and 4 bases at J, with 7 bases in the middle. The CDR3 is 13 amino acids. The CDR3 is CASSAGGTGELFF. The CDR3 DNA is TGCGCCAGCAGTGCCGGGGGCACCGGGGAGCTGTTTTTT.

V usage is TRBV2 and J usage is TRBJ1-6, with 8 nucleotides matching TRBD1. Germline V gives CDR1 SNHLY, CDR2 FYNNEI. Trimming cost V 6 bases and J 9 bases; bases outside gene matches: 10. This CDR3 has 15 residues. CDR3 loop: CASRYGTGIGSPLHF. CDR3 nucleotides: TGTGCCAGCAGGTACGGGACAGGAATAGGTTCACCCCTCCACTTT.

The chain recombines TRBV6-5 with TRBJ1-1; unclear D gene. Germline values: CDR1 MNHEY, CDR2 SVGAGI. Between the trimmed V and J ends, which lost 2 bases and 1 base, there was a span of 14 bases. CDR3 length equals 16 residues. CDR3 sequence: CASSYQAGATNTEAFF. As DNA, the CDR3 is TGTGCCAGCAGTTACCAGGCAGGTGCCACGAACACTGAAGCTTTCTTT.

CDR3 sequence: CASRPDRTPSYEQYF. For the CDR3, the DNA is TGTGCCAGCAGACCGGACAGGACTCCTTCCTACGAGCAGTACTTC. The chain carries TRBV7-9 and TRBJ2-7; 7 bases agree with TRBD1. Germline CDR1 is SEHNR and CDR2 is FQNEAQ (reference sequence). This CDR3 has 15 residues. J gave up 1 base and V 6 bases, and 9 bases lay outside the gene matches.